The present T cell receptor beta chain was sequenced within a study of STAT5B mutations in CD4+ large granular lymphocyte leukemia. This CDR3 region has 12 residues. V dropped 1 base and J dropped 6 bases, with 7 bases sitting between them. From germline, CDR1 is SGHVS and CDR2 FQNEAQ. Sequencing was performed with immunoSEQ multiplex PCR; in TCRdb, only in-frame clones are kept and a portion is missing. The sample consists of tens of thousands of clones, approximately 86% of them appearing once. Source material: CD4+ T cells from blood buffy coats. This clonotype was sampled from a human donor in good health. The chain employs TRBV7-8 and TRBJ2-7; no reliable D call. The CDR3 DNA sequence: TGTGCCAGCAGCTTAGTCAGGACCGAGCAGTACTTC. Translating gives CASSLVRTEQYF.